This TCR beta chain was recovered during a study of T-cell reconstitution after alpha-beta-depleted transplantation in children. This clonotype was counted ten times or more. Unique molecular identifiers tagged the TCRbeta library. TCRdb redid the calling of the PCR reads with MiXCR, one entry per CDR3 protein. The sample lists roughly 300,000 distinct CDR3 sequences, around 10% occurring once. This CDR3 comprises 13 residues. Germline CDR1 SGHAT, CDR2 FQNNGV. Trimming shortened V by 3 bases and J by 7 bases, and 11 bases separated the two germline ends. The chain recombines TRBV11-2 with TRBJ2-3, with unresolved D. The sequenced sample was peripheral blood, obtained 180 days after TCRalphabeta/CD19-depleted stem cell transplant. The receptor was isolated from a male patient under 10 years old who had a stem cell transplant for chronic granulomatous disease, so the T cells may come from the graft donor. CDR3 bases: TGTGCCAGCAGCTTGGCCCCGGAATATACGCAGTATTTT. This gives the protein CASSLAPEYTQYF.